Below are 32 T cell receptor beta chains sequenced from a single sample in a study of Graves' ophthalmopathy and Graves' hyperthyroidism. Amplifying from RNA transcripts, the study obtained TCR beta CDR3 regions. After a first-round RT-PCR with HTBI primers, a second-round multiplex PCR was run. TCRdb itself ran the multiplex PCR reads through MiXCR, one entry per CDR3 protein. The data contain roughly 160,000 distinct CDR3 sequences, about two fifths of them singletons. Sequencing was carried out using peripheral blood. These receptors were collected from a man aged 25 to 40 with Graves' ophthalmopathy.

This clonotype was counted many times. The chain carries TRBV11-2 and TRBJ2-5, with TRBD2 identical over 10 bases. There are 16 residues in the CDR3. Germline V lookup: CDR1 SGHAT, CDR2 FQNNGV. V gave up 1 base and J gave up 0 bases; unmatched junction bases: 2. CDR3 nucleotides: TGTGCCAGCAGCTTAGGACTAGCGGGCAACCAAGAGACCCAGTACTTC. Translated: CASSLGLAGNQETQYF.

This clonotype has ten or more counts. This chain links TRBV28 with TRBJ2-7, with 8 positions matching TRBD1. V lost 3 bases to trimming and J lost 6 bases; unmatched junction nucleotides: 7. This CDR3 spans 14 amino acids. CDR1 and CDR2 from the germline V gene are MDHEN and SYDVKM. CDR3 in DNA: TGTGCCAGCAGTTTTAGTGCAGGGGGCAGCGAGCAGTACTTC. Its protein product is CASSFSAGGSEQYF.

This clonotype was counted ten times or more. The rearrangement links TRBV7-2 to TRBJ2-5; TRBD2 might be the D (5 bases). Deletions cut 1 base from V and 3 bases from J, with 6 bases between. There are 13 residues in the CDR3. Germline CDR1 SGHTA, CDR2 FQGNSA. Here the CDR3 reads CASSLVGEETQYF. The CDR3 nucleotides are TGTGCCAGCAGCTTAGTCGGGGAAGAGACCCAGTACTTC. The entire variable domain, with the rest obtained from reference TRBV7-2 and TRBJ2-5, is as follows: GAGVSQSPSNKVTEKGKDVELRCDPISGHTALYWYRQSLGQGLEFLIYFQGNSAPDKSGLPSDRFSAERTGGSVSTLTIQRTQQEDSAVYLCASSLVGEETQYFGPGTRLLVL.

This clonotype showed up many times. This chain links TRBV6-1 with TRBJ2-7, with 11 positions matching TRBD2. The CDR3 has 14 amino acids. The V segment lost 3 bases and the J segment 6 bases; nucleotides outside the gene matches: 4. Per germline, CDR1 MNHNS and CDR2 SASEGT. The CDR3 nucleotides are TGTGCCAGCAGTGAGACTAGCGGGACTACCGAGCAGTACTTC. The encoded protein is CASSETSGTTEQYF.

CDR3 bases: TGTGCCAGCAGGCACTCTAGGGGGAACTATGGCTACACCTTC. This encodes CASRHSRGNYGYTF. The rearrangement uses TRBV12-3 or TRBV12-4 and TRBJ1-2; D might be TRBD1 (6 bases). CDR3 length equals 14 residues. V lost 6 bases to trimming and J lost 2 bases, with 13 bases between them.

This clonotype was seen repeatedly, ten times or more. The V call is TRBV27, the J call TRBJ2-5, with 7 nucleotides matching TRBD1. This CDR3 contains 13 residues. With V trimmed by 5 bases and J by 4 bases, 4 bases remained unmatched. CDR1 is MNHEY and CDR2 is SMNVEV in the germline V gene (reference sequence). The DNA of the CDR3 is TGTGCCAGCAGTCCAGGGACAGTAGAGACCCAGTACTTC. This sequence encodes CASSPGTVETQYF.

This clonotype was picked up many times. The CDR3 DNA is TGCGCCAGCCATTACCGGGAGTGGACCTACGAGCAGTACTTC. This sequence encodes CASHYREWTYEQYF. The V and J genes are TRBV10-1 and TRBJ2-7, with a possible D match to TRBD2 (6 bases). Germline V gene data show CDR1 as WNHNN and CDR2 as SYGVQD (reference sequence). The CDR3 extends over 14 amino acids. V was trimmed by 8 bases and J by 2 bases, leaving 16 bases between them.

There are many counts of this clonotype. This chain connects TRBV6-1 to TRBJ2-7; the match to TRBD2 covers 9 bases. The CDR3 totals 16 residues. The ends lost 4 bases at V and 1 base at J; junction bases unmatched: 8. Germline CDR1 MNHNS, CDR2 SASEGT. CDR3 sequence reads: CASSALTSGRSYEQYF. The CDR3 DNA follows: TGTGCCAGCAGTGCTCTGACGAGCGGGAGGTCCTACGAGCAGTACTTC.

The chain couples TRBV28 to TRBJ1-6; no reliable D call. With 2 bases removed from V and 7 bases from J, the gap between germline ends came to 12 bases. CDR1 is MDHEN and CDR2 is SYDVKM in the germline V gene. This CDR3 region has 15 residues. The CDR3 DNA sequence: TGTGCCAGCAGTTTAGTCGGTCTGCTCAATTCACCCCTCCACTTT. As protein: CASSLVGLLNSPLHF.

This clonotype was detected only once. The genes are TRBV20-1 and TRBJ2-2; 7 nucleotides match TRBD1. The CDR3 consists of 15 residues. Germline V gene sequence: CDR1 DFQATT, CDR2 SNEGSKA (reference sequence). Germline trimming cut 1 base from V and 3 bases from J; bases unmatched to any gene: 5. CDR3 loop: CSARGSGTDTGELFF. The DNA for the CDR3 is TGCAGTGCTAGAGGCTCCGGGACAGACACCGGGGAGCTGTTTTTT.

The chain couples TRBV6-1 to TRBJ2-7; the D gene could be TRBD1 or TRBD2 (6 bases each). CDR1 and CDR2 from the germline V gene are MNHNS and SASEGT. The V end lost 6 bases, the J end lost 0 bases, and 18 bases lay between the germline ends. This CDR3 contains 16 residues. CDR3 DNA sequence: TGTGCCAGCAGCGAAAGGGGGGTCACCCACTCCTACGAGCAGTACTTC. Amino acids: CASSERGVTHSYEQYF.

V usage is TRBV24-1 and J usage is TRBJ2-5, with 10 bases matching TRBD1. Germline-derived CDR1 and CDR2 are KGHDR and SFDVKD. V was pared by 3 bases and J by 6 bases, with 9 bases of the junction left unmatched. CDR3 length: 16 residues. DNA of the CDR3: TGTGCCACCAGTGATCGAGGGGACAGGGGCCAGCAGACCCAGTACTTC. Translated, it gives CATSDRGDRGQQTQYF.

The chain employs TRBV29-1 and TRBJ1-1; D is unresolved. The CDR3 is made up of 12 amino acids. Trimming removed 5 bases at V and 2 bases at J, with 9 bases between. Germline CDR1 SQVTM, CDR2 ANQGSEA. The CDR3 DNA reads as TGCAGCGTTATTCGTTTAAACACTGAAGCTTTCTTT. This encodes CSVIRLNTEAFF.

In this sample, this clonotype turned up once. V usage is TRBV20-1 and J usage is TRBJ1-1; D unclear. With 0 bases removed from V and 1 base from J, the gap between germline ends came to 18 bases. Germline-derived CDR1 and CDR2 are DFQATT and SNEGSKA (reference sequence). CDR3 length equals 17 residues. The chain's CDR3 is CSARDQSGTWKNTEAFF. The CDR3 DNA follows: TGCAGTGCTAGAGACCAATCGGGCACCTGGAAGAACACTGAAGCTTTCTTT.

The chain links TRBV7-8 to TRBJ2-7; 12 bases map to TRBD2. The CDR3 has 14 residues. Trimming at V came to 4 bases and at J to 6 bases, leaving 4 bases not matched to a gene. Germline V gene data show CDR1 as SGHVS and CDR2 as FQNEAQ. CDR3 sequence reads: CASSSSGRAFEQYF. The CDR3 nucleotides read TGTGCCAGCAGCTCTAGCGGGAGGGCCTTCGAGCAGTACTTC.

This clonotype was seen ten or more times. The CDR3 coding sequence is TGTGCCAGCAGCGGGCAGACAGGTGCATTGGTGCCCCAGCATTTT. Translated: CASSGQTGALVPQHF. The chain uses TRBV7-2 and TRBJ1-5, with a tentative D call TRBD1 (6 bases). The CDR3 is 15 amino acids. Germline values: CDR1 SGHTA, CDR2 FQGNSA. Trimming shortened V by 5 bases and J by 9 bases, and 20 bases separated the two germline ends.

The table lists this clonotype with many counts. Here the CDR3 DNA reads TGTGCCAGCAGTGAATCGGAGGGCTCCAAAAACATTCAGTACTTC. Encoded protein: CASSESEGSKNIQYF. The chain recombines TRBV2 with TRBJ2-4, with D possibly being TRBD2 (6 bases). Germline lookup yields CDR1 SNHLY and CDR2 FYNNEI. The germline V and J ends were trimmed by 2 bases and 2 bases, with 10 bases remaining between them. This CDR3 region has 15 residues.

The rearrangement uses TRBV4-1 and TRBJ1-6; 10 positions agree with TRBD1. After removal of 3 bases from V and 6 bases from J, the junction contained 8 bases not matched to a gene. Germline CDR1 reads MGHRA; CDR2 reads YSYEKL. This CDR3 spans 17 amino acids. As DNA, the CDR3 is TGCGCCAGCAGCCAGCCCGGGACAGGGGAACTTAATTCACCCCTCCACTTT. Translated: CASSQPGTGELNSPLHF.

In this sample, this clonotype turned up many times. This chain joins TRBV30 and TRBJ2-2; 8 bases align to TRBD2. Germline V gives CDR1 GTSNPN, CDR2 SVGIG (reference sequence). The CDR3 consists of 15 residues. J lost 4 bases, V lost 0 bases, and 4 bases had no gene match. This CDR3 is CAWSVLGLATGELFF. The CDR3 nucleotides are TGTGCCTGGAGTGTACTTGGACTAGCCACCGGGGAGCTGTTTTTT.

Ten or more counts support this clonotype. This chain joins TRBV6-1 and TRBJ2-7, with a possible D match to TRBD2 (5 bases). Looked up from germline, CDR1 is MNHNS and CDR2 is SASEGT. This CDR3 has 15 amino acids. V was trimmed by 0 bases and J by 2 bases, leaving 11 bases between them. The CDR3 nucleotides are TGTGCCAGCAGTGAAGCAGAAGCGGACCCCTACGAGCAGTACTTC. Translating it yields CASSEAEADPYEQYF.

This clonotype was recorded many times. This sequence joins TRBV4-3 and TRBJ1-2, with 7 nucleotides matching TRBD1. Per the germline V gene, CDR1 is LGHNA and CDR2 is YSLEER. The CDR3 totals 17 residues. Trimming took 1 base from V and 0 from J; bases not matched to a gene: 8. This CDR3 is CASSQARGLPPNYGYTF. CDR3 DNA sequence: TGCGCCAGCAGCCAAGCGAGGGGGCTCCCCCCTAACTATGGCTACACCTTC.

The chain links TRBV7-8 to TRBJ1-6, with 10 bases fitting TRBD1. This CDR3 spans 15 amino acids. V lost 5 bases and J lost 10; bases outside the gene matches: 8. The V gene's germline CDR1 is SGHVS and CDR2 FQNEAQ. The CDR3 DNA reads TGTGCCAGCAGCCCCACGACAGGGGGCACCTCACCCCTCCACTTT. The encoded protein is CASSPTTGGTSPLHF.

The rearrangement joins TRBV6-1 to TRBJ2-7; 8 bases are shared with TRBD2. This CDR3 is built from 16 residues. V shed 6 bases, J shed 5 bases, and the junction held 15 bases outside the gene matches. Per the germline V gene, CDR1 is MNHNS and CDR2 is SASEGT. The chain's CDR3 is CASRTLAGTARDEQYF. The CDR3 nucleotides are TGTGCCAGCAGGACCTTAGCGGGGACGGCTCGCGACGAGCAGTACTTC.

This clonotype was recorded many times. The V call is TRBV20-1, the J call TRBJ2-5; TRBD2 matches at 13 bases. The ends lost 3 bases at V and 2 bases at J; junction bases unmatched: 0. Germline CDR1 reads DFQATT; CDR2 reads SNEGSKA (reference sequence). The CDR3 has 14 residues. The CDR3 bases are TGCAGTGCTAGGGGACTAGCGGGACAAGAGACCCAGTACTTC. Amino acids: CSARGLAGQETQYF.

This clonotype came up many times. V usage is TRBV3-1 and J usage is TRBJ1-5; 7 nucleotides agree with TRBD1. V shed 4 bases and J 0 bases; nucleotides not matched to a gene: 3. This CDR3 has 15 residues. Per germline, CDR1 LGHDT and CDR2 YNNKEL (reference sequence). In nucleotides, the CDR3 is TGTGCCAGCAGCCTTACAGGGGATAGCAATCAGCCCCAGCATTTT. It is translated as CASSLTGDSNQPQHF.

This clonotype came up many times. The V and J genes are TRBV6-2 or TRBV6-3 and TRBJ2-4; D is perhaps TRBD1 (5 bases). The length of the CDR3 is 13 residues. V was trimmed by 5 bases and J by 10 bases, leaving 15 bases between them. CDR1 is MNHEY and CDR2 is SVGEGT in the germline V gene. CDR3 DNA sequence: TGTGCCAGCAGTGGAGATCGGCAGGGTATTCAGTACTTC. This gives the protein CASSGDRQGIQYF.

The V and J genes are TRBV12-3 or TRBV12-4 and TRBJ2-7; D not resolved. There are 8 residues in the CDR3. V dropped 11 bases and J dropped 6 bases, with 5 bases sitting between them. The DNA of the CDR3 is TGTGCCTGCTGCGAGCAGTACTTC. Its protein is CACCEQYF.

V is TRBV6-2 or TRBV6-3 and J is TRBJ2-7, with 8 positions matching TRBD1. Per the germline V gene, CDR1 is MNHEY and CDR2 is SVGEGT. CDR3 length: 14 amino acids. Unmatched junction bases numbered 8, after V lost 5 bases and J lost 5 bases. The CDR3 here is CASSTDRGGNEQYF. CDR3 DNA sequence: TGTGCCAGCAGTACTGACAGGGGTGGAAACGAGCAGTACTTC.

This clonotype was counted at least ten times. This chain's CDR3 is CSARDPSFSGETQYF. CDR3 nucleotides: TGCAGTGCTAGAGATCCCTCGTTTAGCGGCGAGACCCAGTACTTC. The gene calls are TRBV20-1 and TRBJ2-5; a weak D match, TRBD2 (6 bases). The V end was cut by 0 bases, the J end by 5 bases, with 16 bases between. The CDR3 totals 15 residues. Germline loops: CDR1 DFQATT, CDR2 SNEGSKA (reference sequence).

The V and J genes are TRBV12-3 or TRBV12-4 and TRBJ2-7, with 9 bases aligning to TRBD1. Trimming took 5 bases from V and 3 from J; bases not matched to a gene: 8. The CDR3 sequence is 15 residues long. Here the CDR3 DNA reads TGTGCCAGCAGTCCCCGGGACAGGGTGCACTACGAGCAGTACTTC. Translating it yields CASSPRDRVHYEQYF.

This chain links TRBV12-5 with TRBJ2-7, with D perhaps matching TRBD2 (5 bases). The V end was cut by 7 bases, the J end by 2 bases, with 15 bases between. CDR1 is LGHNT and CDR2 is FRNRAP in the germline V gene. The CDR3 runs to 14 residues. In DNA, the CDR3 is TGTGCTAGTGCCCTGGACTCTTGGGCCTACGAGCAGTACTTC. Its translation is CASALDSWAYEQYF.

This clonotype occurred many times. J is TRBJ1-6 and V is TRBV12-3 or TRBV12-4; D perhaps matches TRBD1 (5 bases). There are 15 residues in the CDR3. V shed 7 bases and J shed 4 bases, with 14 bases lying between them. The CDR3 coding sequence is TGTGCCAGCAACGGCGGGACCTTTTATAATTCACCCCTCCACTTT. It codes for CASNGGTFYNSPLHF.